These T cell receptor beta chains were read from a single sample in a study of cytomegalovirus exposure and HLA in healthy donors. TCRdb keeps only in-frame clones here, not all; method: immunoSEQ multiplex PCR. The repertoire has about 98,000 clones, less than 70% of them found once; the top ten carry approximately 1.1%. Sequences were obtained from PBMCs. Source of these receptors: a female donor in good health and CMV-seronegative. CDR3s include the opening cysteine and the closing phenylalanine or tryptophan. Each record gives: J gene, clone size, D gene, V gene, CDR3 protein, CDR3 DNA. D genes are given only for firm matches. Some rows mark clone size as missing; the rest say once, few, many or name a class of expanded clone.

TRBJ2-7 | NA | NA | TRBV2 | CASSEGRRTTYEQYF | TGTGCCAGCAGTGAAGGCCGGAGAACCACCTACGAGCAGTACTTC
TRBJ1-1 | NA | TRBD1 | TRBV7-9 | CASSPPGQGLGAFF | TGTGCCAGCAGCCCACCGGGACAGGGCCTGGGAGCTTTCTTT
TRBJ2-2 | NA | TRBD1 | TRBV5-1 | CASSMGQGGTGELFF | TGCGCCAGCAGCATGGGACAGGGGGGCACCGGGGAGCTGTTTTTT
TRBJ1-1 | once | TRBD1 | TRBV10-2 | CASSATGANTEAFF | TGCGCCAGCAGCGCGACAGGGGCAAACACTGAAGCTTTCTTT
TRBJ2-7 | few | NA | TRBV7-2 | CASSFREPSHYEQYF | TGTGCCAGCAGCTTCCGGGAACCATCGCACTACGAGCAGTACTTC
TRBJ1-5 | few | NA | TRBV5-8 | CASTDPDRNQPQHF | TGTGCCAGCACCGACCCTGACAGGAATCAGCCCCAGCATTTT
TRBJ2-7 | few | NA | TRBV12-5 | CASGLVVASLYEQYF | TGTGCTAGTGGTTTGGTGGTAGCTTCCTTGTACGAGCAGTACTTC
TRBJ2-1 | few | TRBD2 | TRBV6-5 | CASSPGTSGGRRFF | TGTGCCAGCAGCCCGGGGACTAGCGGGGGGAGGAGGTTCTTC
TRBJ2-7 | NA | TRBD2 | TRBV27 | CASRFTRLAGAYEQYF | TGTGCCAGCCGTTTTACCCGACTAGCGGGGGCCTACGAGCAGTACTTC
TRBJ2-1 | NA | NA | TRBV7-2 | CASSLATSPWDEQFF | TGTGCCAGCAGCTTGGCGACTTCTCCTTGGGATGAGCAGTTCTTC